The 20 T cell receptor beta chains listed next were all sequenced from one sample in a study of blood T cells in healthy people across ages. Using a J-beta primer mix together with a sample-barcoded 5' primer, a second PCR was run for roughly 6 to 12 cycles. TCRdb re-derived calls from the 5' RACE reads in MiXCR, one entry per CDR3 protein. The repertoire holds approximately 790,000 distinct CDR3 sequences, with under 80% as singletons. Material: blood. Every receptor here comes from a young man in good health.

This clonotype occurred many times. This chain uses TRBV12-3 or TRBV12-4 with TRBJ2-6; D is undetermined. V lost 1 base and J 1 base, leaving 5 bases between the germline ends. The CDR3 length is 15 residues. The CDR3 bases are TGTGCCAGCAGTTTAGGGATTTCTGGGGCCAACGTCCTGACTTTC. This sequence encodes CASSLGISGANVLTF.

The rearrangement uses TRBV27 and TRBJ2-5, with TRBD1 as a possible D gene (5 bases). This CDR3 contains 16 residues. The V gene lost 5 bases and the J gene lost 1 base, with 17 bases spanning the gap. Germline CDR1 and CDR2: MNHEY and SMNVEV (reference sequence). The CDR3 region is CASSARQTWAQETQYF. DNA of the CDR3: TGTGCCAGCAGTGCACGACAGACCTGGGCCCAAGAGACCCAGTACTTC.

The chain employs TRBV28 and TRBJ2-5, with a weak D call TRBD1 (5 bases). The DNA end is more similar to TRBJ2-7, so the J call may be wrong. CDR3 size: 14 residues. Germline-derived CDR1 and CDR2 are MDHEN and SYDVKM. CDR3 loop: CASSLASGFHEQYF. CDR3 nucleotides: TGTGCCAGCAGTTTAGCGTCAGGGTTTCACGAGCAGTACTTC.

V usage is TRBV6-2 or TRBV6-3 and J usage is TRBJ1-2; a weak D match, TRBD1 (6 bases). Per the germline V gene, CDR1 is MNHEY and CDR2 is SVGEGT. V lost 2 bases and J lost 1, with 17 bases in between. The CDR3 sequence is 17 residues long. The CDR3 coding sequence is TGTGCCAGCAGTTACGCGCTCAGGGGAGGGAGTAACTATGGCTACACCTTC. It is translated as CASSYALRGGSNYGYTF.

This clonotype was recorded a few times. The chain has TRBV6-2 or TRBV6-3 and TRBJ2-1, with D perhaps given as TRBD1 or TRBD2 (6 bases each). The germline V and J ends were trimmed by 5 bases and 2 bases, with 13 bases remaining between them. Germline V gives CDR1 MNHEY, CDR2 SVGEGT. The CDR3 has 15 amino acids. In nucleotides, the CDR3 is TGTGCCAGCAGTAGGGGGGCGGTGACCTACAATGAGCAGTTCTTC. Encoded protein: CASSRGAVTYNEQFF.

Concerning this clonotype itself: The CDR3 ends on some other residue instead of the conserved phenylalanine or tryptophan, so this is likely a read error. The chain is built from TRBV12-3 or TRBV12-4 and TRBJ2-1; unclear D gene. V lost 6 bases and J 3 bases, leaving 6 bases between the germline ends. There are 12 residues in the CDR3. The CDR3 sequence: CASRASYNEQFL. The CDR3 DNA sequence: TGTGCCAGCAGAGCTAGCTACAATGAGCAGTTCTTA.

The rearrangement uses TRBV15 and TRBJ2-3, with TRBD2 as a possible D gene (6 bases). The CDR3 is 14 amino acids. Germline V gives CDR1 LNHNV, CDR2 YYDKDF (reference sequence). The ends were cut back, 4 bases at V and 4 bases at J, with 12 bases in the middle. The CDR3 is CATSNRDFPDTQYF. CDR3 nucleotide sequence: TGTGCCACCAGCAACCGGGACTTCCCAGATACGCAGTATTTT.

This clonotype was seen a single time. J is TRBJ2-1 and V is TRBV27; 8 bases agree with TRBD2. V was clipped by 8 bases and J by 0 bases; unmatched bases: 3. Germline loops: CDR1 MNHEY, CDR2 SMNVEV (reference sequence). The CDR3 has 14 amino acids. The CDR3 is CASRGGDSYNEQFF. CDR3 coding DNA: TGTGCCAGCCGGGGGGGGGACTCCTACAATGAGCAGTTCTTC.

The rearrangement links TRBV6-5 to TRBJ2-5, with TRBD1 matching over 7 bases. The CDR3 extends over 12 amino acids. Germline V CDR1 and CDR2: MNHEY, SVGAGI. Germline trimming cut 10 bases from V and 3 bases from J; bases unmatched to any gene: 5. DNA of the CDR3: TGTGCCACGGGGACAGTCGAAGAGACCCAGTACTTC. Its translation is CATGTVEETQYF.

A word on this clonotype: A junction end diverges from the germline sequence, so it may reflect a read error. The chain recombines TRBV7-7 with TRBJ2-7; 9 bases are shared with TRBD1. CDR1 and CDR2 (germline): SSHAT, FNYEAQ (reference sequence). This CDR3 spans 14 amino acids. CDR3 in DNA: TGTGCTAGCAGCCCCGGGACAGGGAATTTAGAGCAGTACTTC. It encodes CASSPGTGNLEQYF.

This chain connects TRBV29-1 to TRBJ1-1, with D tentatively TRBD1 (5 bases). CDR3 length: 13 residues. Trimming stripped 5 bases from V and 6 bases from J, with 16 bases between. Germline lookup yields CDR1 SQVTM and CDR2 ANQGSEA. For the CDR3, the DNA is TGCAGCGTTAAGGAGGGGATGGGCGCTGAAGCTTTCTTT. Translated, it gives CSVKEGMGAEAFF.

The chain has TRBV7-9 and TRBJ2-5; 9 bases fit TRBD1. CDR1 and CDR2 (germline): SEHNR, FQNEAQ (reference sequence). This CDR3 comprises 15 residues. Trimming cost V 5 bases and J 0 bases; bases outside gene matches: 4. CDR3 nucleotide sequence: TGTGCCAGCAGCGTGGGGACAGGGTACCAAGAGACCCAGTACTTC. Encoded protein: CASSVGTGYQETQYF.

This rearrangement joins TRBV10-3 to TRBJ1-1; D not certain. Looked up from germline, CDR1 is ENHRY and CDR2 is SYGVKD. Trimming stripped 5 bases from V and 1 base from J, with 5 bases between. This CDR3 region has 12 residues. The chain's CDR3 is CAISKGNTEAFF. In DNA form, the CDR3 reads TGTGCCATCAGTAAGGGGAACACTGAAGCTTTCTTT.

The rearrangement uses TRBV3-1 and TRBJ2-7; weak D call: TRBD1 (5 bases). This CDR3 has 13 amino acids. CDR1 LGHDT and CDR2 YNNKEL come from the germline V gene (reference sequence). With 4 bases removed from V and 4 bases from J, the gap between germline ends came to 11 bases. CDR3 nucleotide sequence: TGTGCCAGCAGCCCGTCAGGGCAGTACGAGCAGTACTTC. Its protein is CASSPSGQYEQYF.

V gene TRBV6-1 combines with J gene TRBJ2-5; 7 nucleotides line up with TRBD1. Germline loops: CDR1 MNHNS, CDR2 SASEGT. The CDR3 is 15 residues long. J was trimmed by 5 bases and V by 5 bases; bases with no gene match: 11. CDR3 coding DNA: TGTGCCAGCAGTCGGCTTAGGGGGCCCCGGGAGACCCAGTACTTC. It specifies CASSRLRGPRETQYF.

This chain uses TRBV12-3 or TRBV12-4 with TRBJ2-1; 9 nucleotides line up with TRBD1. After removal of 2 bases from V and 4 bases from J, the junction contained 3 bases not matched to a gene. The CDR3 extends over 15 amino acids. The CDR3 is CASSLYGTGYNEQFF. The CDR3 region has the DNA TGTGCCAGCAGTTTATACGGGACAGGGTACAATGAGCAGTTCTTC.

V gene TRBV5-5 combines with J gene TRBJ2-2; no clear D. With 4 bases removed from V and 3 bases from J, the gap between germline ends came to 13 bases. Germline assignment: CDR1 SGHKS and CDR2 YYEKEE (reference sequence). CDR3 length: 15 residues. The CDR3 DNA reads TGTGCCAGCAGCACCGAAGATGGTTACACCGGGGAGCTGTTTTTT. The encoded protein is CASSTEDGYTGELFF.

This clonotype was seen only a few times. The genes are TRBV29-1 and TRBJ2-3; perhaps TRBD2 as D (6 bases). Deletions cut 0 bases from V and 0 bases from J, with 7 bases between. Germline V lookup: CDR1 SQVTM, CDR2 ANQGSEA. The CDR3 is 14 amino acids. CDR3 DNA sequence: TGCAGCGTTGAAGAGGGGACTAGCACAGATACGCAGTATTTT. Translation gives CSVEEGTSTDTQYF.

The chain recombines TRBV2 with TRBJ1-3, with D hard to call. V gave up 3 bases and J gave up 0 bases, with 6 bases separating them. The CDR3 length is 14 residues. Germline V CDR1 and CDR2: SNHLY, FYNNEI. The CDR3 sequence is CASSEPRSGNTIYF. The CDR3 DNA sequence: TGTGCCAGCAGTGAGCCCCGCTCTGGAAACACCATATATTTT.

The chain is built from TRBV20-1 and TRBJ2-5, with TRBD2 matching 8 bases. The J segment lost 5 bases and the V segment lost 6 bases, leaving 11 bases of the junction unmatched. From germline, CDR1 is DFQATT and CDR2 SNEGSKA (reference sequence). CDR3 length equals 14 residues. CDR3 region: CSAPLGGGSETQYF. The DNA for the CDR3 is TGCAGTGCCCCCCTCGGGGGGGGCAGTGAGACCCAGTACTTC.